The rows below give T cell receptor beta chains drawn from one sample of a study of T cell responses to AZD1222 COVID-19 vaccine. The data were produced by immunoSEQ multiplex PCR, yet TCRdb's version contains in-frame clones alone and is incomplete. Here the sample spans 95,000 to 100,000 clones, about nine tenths being singletons. This specimen was peripheral blood, taken on day 0 of AZD1222 vaccination. The origin of the receptors is an adult in good health. Both conserved end residues are part of each CDR3. The order of the fields is D gene, clone size, V gene, J gene, CDR3 protein, CDR3 DNA. D genes are given only for firm matches. A row's size may be missing; if present it is once, few, many or a size class.

D: NA; size: NA; V: TRBV6-5; J: TRBJ1-4; CDR3: CASRRGEKLFF; DNA: TGTGCCAGCCGGAGGGGTGAAAAACTGTTTTTT
D: NA; size: NA; V: TRBV6-5; J: TRBJ1-3; CDR3: CASRRGQSSGNTIYF; DNA: TGTGCCAGTCGTCGTGGACAGAGCTCTGGAAACACCATATATTTT
D: NA; size: NA; V: TRBV2; J: TRBJ2-3; CDR3: CASKWDTDTDTQYF; DNA: TGTGCCAGCAAATGGGACACCGACACAGATACGCAGTATTTT
D: TRBD1; size: NA; V: TRBV4-1; J: TRBJ1-1; CDR3: CASSQTDRGPEAFF; DNA: TGCGCCAGCAGCCAGACAGACAGGGGGCCCGAAGCTTTCTTT
D: NA; size: few; V: TRBV2; J: TRBJ2-7; CDR3: CASSGLGNEQYF; DNA: TGTGCCAGCAGTGGCCTCGGGAACGAGCAGTACTTC
D: NA; size: NA; V: TRBV18; J: TRBJ1-5; CDR3: CASSPRLDSNQPQHF; DNA: TGTGCCAGCTCACCACGGCTTGATAGCAATCAGCCCCAGCATTTT
D: TRBD1; size: NA; V: TRBV6-5; J: TRBJ2-1; CDR3: CASRDRDSSYNEQFF; DNA: TGTGCCAGCAGGGACAGGGATAGCTCCTACAATGAGCAGTTCTTC
D: NA; size: NA; V: TRBV2; J: TRBJ1-1; CDR3: CASSTGFTEAFF; DNA: TGTGCCAGCAGTACAGGGTTCACTGAAGCTTTCTTT
D: NA; size: NA; V: TRBV20-1; J: TRBJ1-6; CDR3: CSCGSPLHF; DNA: TGCAGCTGTGGCTCACCCCTCCACTTT
D: TRBD1; size: NA; V: TRBV2; J: TRBJ1-2; CDR3: CASRYLGQGVVDGYTF; DNA: TGTGCCAGCAGGTACCTCGGACAGGGGGTAGTGGATGGCTACACCTTC
D: TRBD1; size: NA; V: TRBV5-5; J: TRBJ1-2; CDR3: CASSWTGIQRRGTNYGYTF; DNA: TGTGCCAGCAGCTGGACAGGAATTCAGAGAAGGGGCACTAACTATGGCTACACCTTC
D: TRBD1; size: NA; V: TRBV4-1; J: TRBJ1-2; CDR3: CASSQERTGGRMGYTF; DNA: TGCGCCAGCAGCCAAGAAAGGACAGGGGGGCGAATGGGCTACACCTTC
D: NA; size: NA; V: TRBV11-2; J: TRBJ2-3; CDR3: CASSLGPDTQYF; DNA: TGTGCCAGCAGCTTGGGTCCAGATACGCAGTATTTT
D: NA; size: once; V: TRBV14; J: TRBJ2-2; CDR3: CASSQDLGLTTGELFF; DNA: TGTGCCAGCAGCCAAGACCTCGGGCTTACCACCGGGGAGCTGTTTTTT
D: NA; size: NA; V: TRBV3-1/TRBV3-2; J: TRBJ2-7; CDR3: CASSPSPRRRYEQYF; DNA: TGTGCCAGCAGCCCCTCTCCCCGGCGCCGCTACGAGCAGTACTTC
D: TRBD1; size: NA; V: TRBV11-2; J: TRBJ1-2; CDR3: CASSFTGGSYGYTF; DNA: TGTGCCAGCAGCTTTACAGGGGGCAGTTATGGCTACACCTTC
D: NA; size: NA; V: TRBV6-1; J: TRBJ1-1; CDR3: CASSEAMGNTEAFF; DNA: TGTGCCAGCAGTGAAGCAATGGGGAACACTGAAGCTTTCTTT
D: NA; size: NA; V: TRBV2; J: TRBJ2-6; CDR3: CASSPLHLSGANVLIF; DNA: TGTGCCAGCAGCCCGTTACACCTCTCTGGGGCCAACGTCCTGATTTTC
D: TRBD1; size: NA; V: TRBV5-1; J: TRBJ1-6; CDR3: CASSLDGDRNSPLHF; DNA: TGCGCCAGCAGCTTGGACGGGGACAGAAATTCACCCCTCCACTTT
D: NA; size: NA; V: TRBV5-1; J: TRBJ2-1; CDR3: CASSLGRGEQFF; DNA: TGCGCCAGCAGCTTGGGGCGTGGAGAGCAGTTCTTC
D: NA; size: NA; V: TRBV3-1/TRBV3-2; J: TRBJ1-1; CDR3: CASSTMGSVATEAFF; DNA: TGTGCCAGCAGTACCATGGGGAGCGTGGCCACTGAAGCTTTCTTT
D: NA; size: NA; V: TRBV7-8; J: TRBJ2-7; CDR3: CASSLAPDWEQYF; DNA: TGTGCCAGCAGCTTAGCCCCTGACTGGGAGCAGTACTTC
D: NA; size: NA; V: TRBV14; J: TRBJ1-4; CDR3: CASSQGLLLGEKLFF; DNA: TGTGCCAGCAGCCAAGGACTGTTATTGGGTGAAAAACTGTTTTTT
D: TRBD2; size: once; V: TRBV4-2; J: TRBJ2-2; CDR3: CASSQESGIYTGELFF; DNA: TGTGCCAGCAGCCAAGAGAGCGGGATATACACCGGGGAGCTGTTTTTT
D: TRBD1; size: NA; V: TRBV6-4; J: TRBJ1-1; CDR3: CASSPPGQGKGDTEAFF; DNA: TGTGCCAGCAGTCCCCCGGGACAGGGGAAGGGGGACACTGAAGCTTTCTTT
D: NA; size: NA; V: TRBV20-1; J: TRBJ1-6; CDR3: CSASSGQNNSPLHF; DNA: TGCAGTGCTAGTTCGGGCCAAAATAATTCACCCCTCCACTTT
D: NA; size: NA; V: TRBV12-3/TRBV12-4; J: TRBJ1-4; CDR3: CASSLLSGEKLFF; DNA: TGTGCCAGCAGTTTACTTTCGGGGGAAAAACTGTTTTTT
D: TRBD1; size: NA; V: TRBV7-9; J: TRBJ1-1; CDR3: CASSLFPDRGSTEAFF; DNA: TGTGCCAGCAGCCTTTTTCCGGACAGGGGAAGCACTGAAGCTTTCTTT
D: TRBD1; size: NA; V: TRBV28; J: TRBJ1-2; CDR3: CASSPGTGWYGYTF; DNA: TGTGCCAGCAGTCCCGGGACAGGGTGGTATGGCTACACCTTC
D: NA; size: NA; V: TRBV5-8; J: TRBJ2-5; CDR3: CASSFRGGETQYF; DNA: TGTGCCAGCAGCTTTAGGGGGGGAGAGACCCAGTACTTC
D: TRBD1; size: NA; V: TRBV13; J: TRBJ2-7; CDR3: CASRLGTDLYEQYF; DNA: TGTGCCAGCAGATTGGGGACAGACCTATACGAGCAGTACTTC
D: NA; size: NA; V: TRBV6-6; J: TRBJ1-2; CDR3: CASSSPGIGDYTF; DNA: TGTGCCAGCAGCTCCCCCGGGATCGGTGACTACACCTTC
D: NA; size: NA; V: TRBV27; J: TRBJ1-2; CDR3: CASSLQWGNYGYTF; DNA: TGTGCCAGCAGTTTACAATGGGGGAACTATGGCTACACCTTC
D: NA; size: NA; V: TRBV28; J: TRBJ2-2; CDR3: CASSQGFRPGELFF; DNA: TGTGCCAGCAGTCAAGGGTTTCGGCCCGGGGAGCTGTTTTTT
D: TRBD1; size: NA; V: TRBV29-1; J: TRBJ1-2; CDR3: CSVLPRQGAAPGYTF; DNA: TGCAGCGTCCTTCCGCGACAGGGTGCCGCGCCTGGCTACACCTTC
D: NA; size: NA; V: TRBV11-3; J: TRBJ1-5; CDR3: CASSLRGVSGNQPQHF; DNA: TGTGCCAGCAGCTTAAGGGGGGTCAGCGGCAATCAGCCCCAGCATTTT
D: NA; size: NA; V: TRBV7-2; J: TRBJ1-6; CDR3: CASSFRTNSPLHF; DNA: TGTGCCAGCAGCTTCAGGACGAATTCACCCCTCCACTTT
D: NA; size: NA; V: TRBV10-3; J: TRBJ1-2; CDR3: CAISDLGVGYGYTF; DNA: TGTGCCATCAGTGATCTGGGGGTAGGCTATGGCTACACCTTC
D: NA; size: NA; V: TRBV24-1; J: TRBJ2-5; CDR3: CATSPRGPYQETQYF; DNA: TGTGCCACCAGCCCCAGGGGTCCGTACCAAGAGACCCAGTACTTC
D: NA; size: NA; V: TRBV29-1; J: TRBJ2-2; CDR3: CSVSSPGNTGELFF; DNA: TGCAGCGTCTCCTCCCCAGGGAACACCGGGGAGCTGTTTTTT
D: NA; size: NA; V: TRBV29-1; J: TRBJ2-7; CDR3: CSVGYPGIYEQYF; DNA: TGCAGCGTTGGATACCCCGGCATTTACGAGCAGTACTTC
D: TRBD1; size: NA; V: TRBV24-1; J: TRBJ2-2; CDR3: CATSDWTGGGDGELFF; DNA: TGTGCCACCAGTGATTGGACAGGGGGCGGGGACGGGGAGCTGTTTTTT
D: NA; size: NA; V: TRBV11-2; J: TRBJ1-6; CDR3: CASSPEGRSSYNSPLHF; DNA: TGTGCCAGCAGCCCAGAGGGCAGGAGCTCCTATAATTCACCCCTCCACTTT
D: NA; size: NA; V: TRBV29-1; J: TRBJ2-7; CDR3: CSVARGSSYEQYF; DNA: TGCAGCGTTGCCAGGGGATCTTCCTACGAGCAGTACTTC
D: TRBD1; size: NA; V: TRBV6-1; J: TRBJ1-2; CDR3: CASSEASAWTGGYGYTF; DNA: TGTGCCAGCAGTGAAGCCTCCGCGTGGACAGGGGGCTATGGCTACACCTTC